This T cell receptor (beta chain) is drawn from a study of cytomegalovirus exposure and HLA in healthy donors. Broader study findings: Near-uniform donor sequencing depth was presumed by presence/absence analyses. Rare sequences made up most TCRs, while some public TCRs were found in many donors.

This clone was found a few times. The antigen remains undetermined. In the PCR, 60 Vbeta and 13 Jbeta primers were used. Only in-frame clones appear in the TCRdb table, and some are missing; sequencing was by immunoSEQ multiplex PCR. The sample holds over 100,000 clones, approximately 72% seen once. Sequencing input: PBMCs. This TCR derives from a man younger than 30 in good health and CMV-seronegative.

This chain's CDR3 is CASSSGQGGSGANVLTF. Written as DNA, the CDR3 is TGCGCCAGCAGCTCGGGACAGGGGGGCTCTGGGGCCAACGTCCTGACTTTC. The rearrangement uses TRBV5-1 and TRBJ2-6; 11 bases agree with TRBD1. The CDR3 consists of 17 residues. With 3 bases clipped from V and 0 bases from J, the junction kept 2 bases outside the gene matches. Per the germline V gene, CDR1 is SGHRS and CDR2 is YFSETQ. Complete variable domain (other parts from reference TRBV5-1 and TRBJ2-6): KAGVTQTPRYLIKTRGQQVTLSCSPISGHRSVSWYQQTPGQGLQFLFEYFSETQRNKGNFPGRFSGRQFSNSRSEMNVSTLELGDSALYLCASSSGQGGSGANVLTFGAGSRLTVL.